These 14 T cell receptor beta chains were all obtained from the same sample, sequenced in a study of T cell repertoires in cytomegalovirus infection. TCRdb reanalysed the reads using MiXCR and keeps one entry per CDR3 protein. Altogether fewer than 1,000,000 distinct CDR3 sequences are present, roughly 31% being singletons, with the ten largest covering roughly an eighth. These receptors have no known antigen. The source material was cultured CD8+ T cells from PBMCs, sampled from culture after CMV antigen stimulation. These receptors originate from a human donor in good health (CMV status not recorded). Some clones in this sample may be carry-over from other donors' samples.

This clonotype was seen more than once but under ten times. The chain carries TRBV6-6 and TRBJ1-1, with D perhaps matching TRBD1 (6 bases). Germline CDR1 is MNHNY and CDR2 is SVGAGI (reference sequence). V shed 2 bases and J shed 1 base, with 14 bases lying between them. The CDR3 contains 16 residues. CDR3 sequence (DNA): TGTGCCAGCAGTTACCCAAAGGTGACAGGGAACACTGAAGCTTTCTTT. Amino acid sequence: CASSYPKVTGNTEAFF.

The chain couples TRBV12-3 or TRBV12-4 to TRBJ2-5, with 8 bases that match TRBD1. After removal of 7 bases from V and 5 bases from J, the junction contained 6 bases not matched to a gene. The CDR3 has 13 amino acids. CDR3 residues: CASTEGQVETQYF. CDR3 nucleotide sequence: TGTGCCAGCACCGAGGGACAGGTGGAGACCCAGTACTTC.

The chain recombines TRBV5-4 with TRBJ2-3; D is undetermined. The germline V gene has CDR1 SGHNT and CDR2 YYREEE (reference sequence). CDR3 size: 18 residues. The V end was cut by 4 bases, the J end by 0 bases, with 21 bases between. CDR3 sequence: CASSPEIGGLGSTDTQYF. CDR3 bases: TGTGCCAGCAGCCCCGAAATAGGTGGTTTGGGTAGCACAGATACGCAGTATTTT.

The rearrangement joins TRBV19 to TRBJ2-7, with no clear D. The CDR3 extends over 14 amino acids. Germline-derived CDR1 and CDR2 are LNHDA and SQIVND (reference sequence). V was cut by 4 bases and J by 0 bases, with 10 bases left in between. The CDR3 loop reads CASSTTWSSYEQYV. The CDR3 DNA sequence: TGTGCCAGTAGTACCACGTGGAGCTCCTACGAGCAGTACGTC.

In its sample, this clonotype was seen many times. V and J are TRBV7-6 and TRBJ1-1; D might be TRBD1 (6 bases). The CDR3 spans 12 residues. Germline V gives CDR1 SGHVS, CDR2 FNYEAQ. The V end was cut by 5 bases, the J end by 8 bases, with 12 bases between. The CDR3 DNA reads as TGTGCCAGCAGCAGCCCCACAGGGGAAGCTTTCTTT. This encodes CASSSPTGEAFF.

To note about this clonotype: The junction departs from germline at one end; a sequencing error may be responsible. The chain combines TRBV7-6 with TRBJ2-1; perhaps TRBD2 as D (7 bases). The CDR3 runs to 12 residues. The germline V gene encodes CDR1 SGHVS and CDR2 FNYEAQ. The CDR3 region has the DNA TGTGCCAGCAGCTTAGCGGCGCGGGGGCTCCTCTTC. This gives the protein CASSLAARGLLF.

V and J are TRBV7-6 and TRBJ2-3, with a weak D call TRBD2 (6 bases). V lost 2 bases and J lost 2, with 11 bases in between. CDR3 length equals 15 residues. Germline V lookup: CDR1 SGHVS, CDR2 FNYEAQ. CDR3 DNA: TGTGCCAGCAGCTTACGGGAGTTTAACACAGATACGCAGTATTTT. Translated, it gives CASSLREFNTDTQYF.

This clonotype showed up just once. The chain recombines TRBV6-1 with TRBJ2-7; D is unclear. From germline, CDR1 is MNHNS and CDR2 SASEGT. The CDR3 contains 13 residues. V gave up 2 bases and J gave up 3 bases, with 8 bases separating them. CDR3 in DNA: TGTGCCAGCAGTGAAAGTGTGATCTACGAGCAGTACGTC. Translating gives CASSESVIYEQYV.

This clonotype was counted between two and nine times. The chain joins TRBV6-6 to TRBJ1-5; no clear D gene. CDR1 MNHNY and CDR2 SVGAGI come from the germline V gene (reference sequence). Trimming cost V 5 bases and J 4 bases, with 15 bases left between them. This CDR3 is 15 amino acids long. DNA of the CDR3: TGTGCCAGCAGTACCTATGGGCCAGGTAATCAGCCCCAGCATTTT. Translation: CASSTYGPGNQPQHF.

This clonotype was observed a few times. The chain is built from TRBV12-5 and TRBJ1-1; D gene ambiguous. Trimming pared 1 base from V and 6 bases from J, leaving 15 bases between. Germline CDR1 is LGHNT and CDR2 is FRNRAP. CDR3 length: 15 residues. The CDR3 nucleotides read TGTGCTAGTGGTTTGGCGGACGGAGGTCCTTCTGAAGCTTTCTTT. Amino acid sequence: CASGLADGGPSEAFF. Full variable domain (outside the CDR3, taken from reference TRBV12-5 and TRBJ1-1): DARVTQTPRHKVTEMGQEVTMRCQPILGHNTVFWYRQTMMQGLELLAYFRNRAPLDDSGMPKDRFSAEMPDATLATLKIQPSEPRDSAVYFCASGLADGGPSEAFFGQGTRLTVV.

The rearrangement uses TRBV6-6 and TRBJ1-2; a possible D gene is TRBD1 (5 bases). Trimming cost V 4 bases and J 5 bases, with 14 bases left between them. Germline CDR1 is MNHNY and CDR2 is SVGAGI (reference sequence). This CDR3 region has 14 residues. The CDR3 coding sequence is TGTGCCAGCAGTTTCCTAGGGGAGGGGTATGGCTACACCTTC. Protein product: CASSFLGEGYGYTF.

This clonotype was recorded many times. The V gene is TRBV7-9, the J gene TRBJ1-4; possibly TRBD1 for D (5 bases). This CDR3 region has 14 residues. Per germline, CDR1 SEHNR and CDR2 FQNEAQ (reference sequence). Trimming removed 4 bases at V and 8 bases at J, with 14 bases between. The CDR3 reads CASSSFRDEEKLFF. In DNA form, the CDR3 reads TGTGCCAGCAGCTCCTTCAGGGATGAGGAAAAACTGTTTTTT.

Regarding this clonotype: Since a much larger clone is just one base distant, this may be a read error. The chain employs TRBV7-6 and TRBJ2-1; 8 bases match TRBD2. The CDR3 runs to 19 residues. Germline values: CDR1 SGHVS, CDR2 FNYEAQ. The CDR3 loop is CASSPGDGGANMPYNGQFF. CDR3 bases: TGTGCCAGCAGCCCTGGCGACGGGGGGGCCAATATGCCCTACAATGGGCAGTTCTTC.

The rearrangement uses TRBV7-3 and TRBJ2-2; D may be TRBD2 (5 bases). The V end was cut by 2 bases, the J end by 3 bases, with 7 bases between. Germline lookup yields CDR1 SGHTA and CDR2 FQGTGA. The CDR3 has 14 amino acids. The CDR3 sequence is CASSLSEDTGELFF. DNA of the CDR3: TGTGCCAGCAGCTTATCGGAGGACACCGGGGAGCTGTTTTTT.